The TCR beta chain under discussion was sequenced for a study of cytomegalovirus exposure and HLA in healthy donors. Study results and limitations: It was shown in a later analysis that HLA-associated TCR beta chains were more clonally expanded than other, equally common chains. Most CMV-associated TCR beta chains appeared HLA-restricted in a later analysis.

As concerns this clone: The antigen is not known.

60 Vbeta and 13 Jbeta primers were used in PCR. Produced via immunoSEQ multiplex PCR; TCRdb's table is partial and in-frame only. The sample records about 190,000 clones, about 80% being singletons. Trimming cost V 7 bases and J 8 bases, with 11 bases left between them. The CDR3 spans 11 residues. Germline values: CDR1 MNHNY, CDR2 SVGAGI (reference sequence). This receptor was obtained from a woman aged 18-29 years in good health and CMV-seropositive. V usage is TRBV6-6 and J usage is TRBJ1-1; possibly TRBD1 for D (6 bases). The specimen was PBMCs. CDR3: CASKAGTEAFF. The CDR3 DNA reads TGTGCCAGCAAAGCCGGGACAGAAGCTTTCTTT.